This T cell receptor beta chain comes out of a study of cytomegalovirus exposure and HLA in healthy donors. Whole-study results and caveats: It was assumed in the presence/absence analyses that sequencing depth was roughly uniform across donors. About 87% or about 30% of the time was how often most TCR beta V segments were productive, according to an earlier analysis. TCR beta sequences reportedly predicted the HLA-A and HLA-B alleles of most subjects accurately. The study flagged roughly 160 TCR beta chains as cytomegalovirus-associated.

With respect to this clone: Antigen specificity is unknown.

PCR primers comprised 60 Vbeta and 13 Jbeta primers. Clones were read by immunoSEQ multiplex PCR, and TCRdb kept only the in-frame ones, dropping some. The repertoire holds 90,000 to 110,000 clones, with 69% as singletons. V shed 6 bases and J shed 4 bases, with 18 bases lying between them. This CDR3 is built from 15 residues. CDR1 and CDR2 from the germline V gene are MNHEY and SMNVEV (reference sequence). Sequenced input: PBMCs. The chain links TRBV27 to TRBJ2-5, with a possible D match to TRBD1 (5 bases). This receptor was taken from a woman in her seventies in good health and CMV-seropositive. In nucleotides, the CDR3 is TGTGCCAGCAGCGTCGTCAGGGAATATGGAGAGACCCAGTACTTC. Its protein is CASSVVREYGETQYF.